The present T cell receptor (beta chain) was sequenced within a study of regulatory T cells. The study, taken as a whole, reports: Hydrophobic residues at CDR3 positions 6 and 7 were enriched in conventional CD4+ T cells of CD3G-deficient patients.

CD4+ T cells were divided by sorting: CD25-high CD127-low Tregs, CD25-low CD127-high conventional cells. The PCR used 52 TRBV and 13 TRBJ primers. Generated by immunoSEQ multiplex PCR, the TCRdb table keeps only in-frame clones and is missing some. The sample comprises some 30,000 clones, 93% of which are singletons, and more than 0.75% rests with the top ten. By sample fraction, this clone is medium-sized (0.01 to 0.1%). Its antigen is unknown. The sequencing input was conventional CD4+ T cells sorted from blood. The sequence was obtained from a child aged 2-15 years with CD3G deficiency.

CDR3 bases: TGTGCCAGCAGTGAAGACGGGACGGCCTACGAGCAGTACTTC. Translation: CASSEDGTAYEQYF. This chain uses TRBV6-1 with TRBJ2-7; either TRBD1 or TRBD2 may fit D (5 bases each). The CDR3 spans 14 residues. V was clipped by 1 base and J by 2 bases, with 9 bases between them. CDR1 and CDR2 from the germline V gene are MNHNS and SASEGT.